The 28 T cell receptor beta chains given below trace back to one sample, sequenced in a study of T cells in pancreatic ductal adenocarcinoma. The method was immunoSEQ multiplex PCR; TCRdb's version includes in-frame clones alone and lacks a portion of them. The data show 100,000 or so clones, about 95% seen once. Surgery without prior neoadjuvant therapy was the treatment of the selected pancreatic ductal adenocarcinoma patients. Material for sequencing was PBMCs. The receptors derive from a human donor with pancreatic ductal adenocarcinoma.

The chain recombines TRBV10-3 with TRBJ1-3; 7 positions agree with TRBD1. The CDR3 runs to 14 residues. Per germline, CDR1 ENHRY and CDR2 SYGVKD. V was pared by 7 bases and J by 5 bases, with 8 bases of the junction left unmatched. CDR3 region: CAITESGGRNTIYF. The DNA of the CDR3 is TGTGCCATCACGGAATCAGGGGGACGAAACACCATATATTTT.

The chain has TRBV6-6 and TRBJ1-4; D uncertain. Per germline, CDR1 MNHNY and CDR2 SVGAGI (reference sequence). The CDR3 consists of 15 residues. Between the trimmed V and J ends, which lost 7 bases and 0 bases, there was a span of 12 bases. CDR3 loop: CASMMDGATNEKLFF. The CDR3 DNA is TGTGCCAGCATGATGGATGGAGCAACTAATGAAAAACTGTTTTTT.

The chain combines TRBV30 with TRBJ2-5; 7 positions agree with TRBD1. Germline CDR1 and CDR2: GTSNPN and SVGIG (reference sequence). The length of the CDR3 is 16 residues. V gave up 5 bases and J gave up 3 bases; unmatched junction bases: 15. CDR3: CAWGLRLKDRKETQYF. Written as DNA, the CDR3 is TGTGCCTGGGGTCTCCGTCTAAAGGACAGGAAAGAGACCCAGTACTTC.

The CDR3 spells CASSLDAGGQGYTF. The CDR3, as DNA: TGTGCCAGCAGCTTAGATGCAGGGGGCCAAGGCTACACCTTC. The chain combines TRBV7-9 with TRBJ1-2; 8 bases line up with TRBD1. CDR3 length: 14 amino acids. V dropped 1 base and J dropped 8; count of bases not matched to a gene: 6. Germline CDR1 and CDR2: SEHNR and FQNEAQ (reference sequence).

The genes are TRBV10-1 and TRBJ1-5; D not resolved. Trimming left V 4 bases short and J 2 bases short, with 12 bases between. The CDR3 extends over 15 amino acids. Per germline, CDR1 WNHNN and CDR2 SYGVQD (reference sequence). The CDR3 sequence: CASSVGLIGNQPQHF. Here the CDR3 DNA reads TGCGCCAGCAGTGTCGGGTTAATAGGCAATCAGCCCCAGCATTTT.

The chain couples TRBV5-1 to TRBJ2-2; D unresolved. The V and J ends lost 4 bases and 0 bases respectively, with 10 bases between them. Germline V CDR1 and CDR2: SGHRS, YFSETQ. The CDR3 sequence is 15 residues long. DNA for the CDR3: TGCGCCAGCAGCCCGGAGCCCCCGAACACCGGGGAGCTGTTTTTT. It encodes CASSPEPPNTGELFF. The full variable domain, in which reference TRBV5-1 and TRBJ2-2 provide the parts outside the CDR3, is KAGVTQTPRYLIKTRGQQVTLSCSPISGHRSVSWYQQTPGQGLQFLFEYFSETQRNKGNFPGRFSGRQFSNSRSEMNVSTLELGDSALYLCASSPEPPNTGELFFGEGSRLTVL.

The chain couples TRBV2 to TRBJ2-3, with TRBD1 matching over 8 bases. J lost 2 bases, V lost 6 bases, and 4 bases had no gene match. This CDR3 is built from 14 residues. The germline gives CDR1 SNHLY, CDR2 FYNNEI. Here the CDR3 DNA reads TGTGCCAGCAGCAGACAGGGGTACACAGATACGCAGTATTTT. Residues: CASSRQGYTDTQYF.

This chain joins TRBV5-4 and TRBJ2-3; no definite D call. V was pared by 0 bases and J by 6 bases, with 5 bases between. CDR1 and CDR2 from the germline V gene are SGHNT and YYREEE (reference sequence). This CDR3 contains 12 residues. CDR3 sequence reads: CASSLDSDTQYF. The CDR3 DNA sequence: TGTGCCAGCAGCTTGGACTCCGATACGCAGTATTTT. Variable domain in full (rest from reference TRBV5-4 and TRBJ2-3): ETGVTQSPTHLIKTRGQQVTLRCSSQSGHNTVSWYQQALGQGPQFIFQYYREEENGRGNFPPRFSGLQFPNYSSELNVNALELDDSALYLCASSLDSDTQYFGPGTRLTVL.

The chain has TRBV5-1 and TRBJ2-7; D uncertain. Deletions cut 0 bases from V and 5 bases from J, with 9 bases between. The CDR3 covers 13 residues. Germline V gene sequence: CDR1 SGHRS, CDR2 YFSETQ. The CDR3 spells CASSLVPSNEQYF. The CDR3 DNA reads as TGCGCCAGCAGCTTGGTCCCGAGTAACGAGCAGTACTTC.

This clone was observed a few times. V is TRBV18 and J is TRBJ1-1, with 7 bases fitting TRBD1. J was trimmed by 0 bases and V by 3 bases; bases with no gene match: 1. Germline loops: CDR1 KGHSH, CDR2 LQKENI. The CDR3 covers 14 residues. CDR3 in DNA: TGTGCCAGCTCACCGGGACAGATGAACACTGAAGCTTTCTTT. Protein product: CASSPGQMNTEAFF.

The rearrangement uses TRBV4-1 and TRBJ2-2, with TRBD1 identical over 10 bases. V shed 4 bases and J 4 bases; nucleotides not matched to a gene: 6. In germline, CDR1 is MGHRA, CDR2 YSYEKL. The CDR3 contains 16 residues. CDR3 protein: CASSLRTGGGTGELFF. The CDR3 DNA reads TGCGCCAGCAGCCTTCGGACAGGGGGAGGCACCGGGGAGCTGTTTTTT.

The CDR3 here is CASSRQANTGELFF. The DNA of the CDR3 is TGTGCCAGCAGCAGACAGGCGAACACCGGGGAGCTGTTTTTT. The chain carries TRBV28 and TRBJ2-2, with a possible D match to TRBD1 (6 bases). The CDR3 is 14 amino acids. CDR1 is MDHEN and CDR2 is SYDVKM in the germline V gene. Trimming took off 6 bases at V and 0 bases at J, with 8 bases between the two ends. Full variable domain (remainder filled in from reference TRBV28 and TRBJ2-2): DVKVTQSSRYLVKRTGEKVFLECVQDMDHENMFWYRQDPGLGLRLIYFSYDVKMKEKGDIPEGYSVSREKKERFSLILESASTNQTSMYLCASSRQANTGELFFGEGSRLTVL.

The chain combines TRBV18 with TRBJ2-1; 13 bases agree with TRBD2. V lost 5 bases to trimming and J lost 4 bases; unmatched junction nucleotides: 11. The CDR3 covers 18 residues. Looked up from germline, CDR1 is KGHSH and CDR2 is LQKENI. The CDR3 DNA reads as TGTGCCAGCTCAGCCCGACTAGCGGGAGGTATAGGGTACAATGAGCAGTTCTTC. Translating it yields CASSARLAGGIGYNEQFF.

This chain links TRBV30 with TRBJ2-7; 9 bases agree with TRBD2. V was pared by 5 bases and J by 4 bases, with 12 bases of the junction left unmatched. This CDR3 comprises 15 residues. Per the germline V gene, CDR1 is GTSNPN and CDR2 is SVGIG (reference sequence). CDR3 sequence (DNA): TGTGCCTGGGGATATAGCGGGAGCGGGTCTTACGAGCAGTACTTC. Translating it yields CAWGYSGSGSYEQYF.

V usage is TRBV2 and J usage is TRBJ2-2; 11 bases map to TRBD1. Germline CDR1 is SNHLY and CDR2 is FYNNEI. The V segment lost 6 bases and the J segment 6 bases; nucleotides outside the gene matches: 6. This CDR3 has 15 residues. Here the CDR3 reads CASRRTGGLPGELFF. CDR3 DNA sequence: TGTGCCAGCAGGAGGACAGGGGGCTTACCCGGGGAGCTGTTTTTT.

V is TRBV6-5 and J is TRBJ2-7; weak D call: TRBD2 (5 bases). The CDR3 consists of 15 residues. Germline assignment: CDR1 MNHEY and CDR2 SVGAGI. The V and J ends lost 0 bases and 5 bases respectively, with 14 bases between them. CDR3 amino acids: CASSYSTGIGNEQYF. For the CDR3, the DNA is TGTGCCAGCAGTTACTCCACGGGAATCGGGAACGAGCAGTACTTC.

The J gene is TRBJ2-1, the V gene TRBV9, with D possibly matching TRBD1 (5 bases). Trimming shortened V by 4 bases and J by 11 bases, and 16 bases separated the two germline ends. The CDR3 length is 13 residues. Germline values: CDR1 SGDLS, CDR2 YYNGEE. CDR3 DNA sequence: TGTGCCAGCAGCTCAGGGTCCACAGGCCAGCAGTTCTTC. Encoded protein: CASSSGSTGQQFF. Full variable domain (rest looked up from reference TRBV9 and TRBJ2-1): DSGVTQTPKHLITATGQRVTLRCSPRSGDLSVYWYQQSLDQGLQFLIQYYNGEERAKGNILERFSAQQFPDLHSELNLSSLELGDSALYFCASSSGSTGQQFFGPGTRLTVL.

This CDR3 reads CASSMGRTNEKLFF. The CDR3 nucleotides read TGTGCCAGTAGTATGGGCAGAACTAATGAAAAACTGTTTTTT. V gene TRBV19 combines with J gene TRBJ1-4, with D uncertain. V lost 3 bases to trimming and J lost 1 base, with 6 bases between them. The CDR3 runs to 14 residues. Germline values: CDR1 LNHDA, CDR2 SQIVND (reference sequence).

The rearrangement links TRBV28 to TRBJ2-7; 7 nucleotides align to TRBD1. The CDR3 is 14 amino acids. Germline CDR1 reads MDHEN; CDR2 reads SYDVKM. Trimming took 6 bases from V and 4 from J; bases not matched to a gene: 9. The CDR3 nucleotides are TGTGCCAGCAGAAGCAGGGGGAACAAGTACGAGCAGTACTTC. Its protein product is CASRSRGNKYEQYF. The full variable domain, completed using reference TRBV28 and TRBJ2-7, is DVKVTQSSRYLVKRTGEKVFLECVQDMDHENMFWYRQDPGLGLRLIYFSYDVKMKEKGDIPEGYSVSREKKERFSLILESASTNQTSMYLCASRSRGNKYEQYFGPGTRLTVT.

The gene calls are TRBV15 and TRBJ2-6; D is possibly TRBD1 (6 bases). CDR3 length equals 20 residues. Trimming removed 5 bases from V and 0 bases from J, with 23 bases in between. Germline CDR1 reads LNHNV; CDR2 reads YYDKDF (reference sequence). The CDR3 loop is CATSFQLQGVAISGANVLTF. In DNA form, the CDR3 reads TGTGCCACCAGCTTCCAGTTACAGGGTGTCGCCATCTCTGGGGCCAACGTCCTGACTTTC.

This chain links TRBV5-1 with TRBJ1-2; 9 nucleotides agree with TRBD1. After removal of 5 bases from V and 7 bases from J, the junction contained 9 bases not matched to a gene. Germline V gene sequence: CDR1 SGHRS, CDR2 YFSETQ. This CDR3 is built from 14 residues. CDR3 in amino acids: CASSQGQGLGGYTF. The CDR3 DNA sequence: TGCGCCAGCAGTCAAGGACAGGGGCTCGGTGGCTACACCTTC.

The CDR3 spells CASSARRLAGASEQFF. CDR3 DNA: TGTGCCAGCAGCGCCAGAAGACTAGCGGGAGCCAGTGAGCAGTTCTTC. The V gene is TRBV7-9, the J gene TRBJ2-1, with 12 nucleotides matching TRBD2. The CDR3 totals 16 residues. Germline CDR1 is SEHNR and CDR2 is FQNEAQ (reference sequence). J gave up 9 bases and V 5 bases, and 11 bases lay outside the gene matches.

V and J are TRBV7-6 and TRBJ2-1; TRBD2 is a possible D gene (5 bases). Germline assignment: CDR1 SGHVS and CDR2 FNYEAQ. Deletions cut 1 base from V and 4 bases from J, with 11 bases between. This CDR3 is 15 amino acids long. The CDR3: CASSLGQEVYNEQFF. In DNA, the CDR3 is TGTGCCAGCAGCTTAGGGCAGGAGGTTTACAATGAGCAGTTCTTC.

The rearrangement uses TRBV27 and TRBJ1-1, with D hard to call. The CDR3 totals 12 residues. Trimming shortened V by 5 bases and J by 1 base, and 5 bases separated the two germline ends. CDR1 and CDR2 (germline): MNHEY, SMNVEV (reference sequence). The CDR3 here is CASSPGNTEAFF. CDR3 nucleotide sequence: TGTGCCAGCAGTCCAGGGAACACTGAAGCTTTCTTT.

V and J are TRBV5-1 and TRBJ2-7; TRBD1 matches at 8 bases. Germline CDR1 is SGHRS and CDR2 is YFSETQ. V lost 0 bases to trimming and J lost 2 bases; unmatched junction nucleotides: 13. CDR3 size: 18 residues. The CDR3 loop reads CASSLATGQGLLAYEQYF. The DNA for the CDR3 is TGCGCCAGCAGCTTGGCCACCGGACAGGGTTTGCTAGCCTACGAGCAGTACTTC.

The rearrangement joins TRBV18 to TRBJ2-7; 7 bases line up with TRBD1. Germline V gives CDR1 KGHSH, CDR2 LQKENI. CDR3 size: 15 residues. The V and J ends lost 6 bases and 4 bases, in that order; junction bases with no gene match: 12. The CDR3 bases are TGTGCCAGCTCTCGAGGGGGCCTCACCGAGTACGAGCAGTACTTC. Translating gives CASSRGGLTEYEQYF.

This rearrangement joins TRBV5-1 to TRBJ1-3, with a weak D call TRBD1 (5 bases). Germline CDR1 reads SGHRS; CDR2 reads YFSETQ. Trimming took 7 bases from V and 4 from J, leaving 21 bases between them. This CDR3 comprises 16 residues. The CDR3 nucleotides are TGCGCCAGCGGATCCGGGGGTTCGAAAGGGGGAAACACCATATATTTT. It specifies CASGSGGSKGGNTIYF.

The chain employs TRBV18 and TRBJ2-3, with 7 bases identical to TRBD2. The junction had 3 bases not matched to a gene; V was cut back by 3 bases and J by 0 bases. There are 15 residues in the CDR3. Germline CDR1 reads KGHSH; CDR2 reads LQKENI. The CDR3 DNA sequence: TGTGCCAGCTCACCGAGCGGGGTTAGCACAGATACGCAGTATTTT. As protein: CASSPSGVSTDTQYF. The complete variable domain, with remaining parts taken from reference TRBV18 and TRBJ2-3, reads NAGVMQNPRHLVRRRGQEARLRCSPMKGHSHVYWYRQLPEEGLKFMVYLQKENIIDESGMPKERFSAEFPKEGPSILRIQQVVRGDSAAYFCASSPSGVSTDTQYFGPGTRLTVL.